This record looks at one TCR beta chain sequence and its context. Germline-derived CDR1 and CDR2 are SNHLY and FYNNEI. After removal of 4 bases from V and 4 bases from J, the junction contained 5 bases not matched to a gene. This CDR3 is built from 16 residues. The data are from a study of blood T cell repertoires in COVID-19. In the study overall: The United States, Italy and Spain were the sources of the acute and convalescent COVID-19 samples.

Source study methods: Reference gene primer amplification gave estimated nucleated cell counts. Sequencing was performed with immunoSEQ multiplex PCR; in TCRdb, only in-frame clones are kept and a portion is missing. V and J calls and clone size are copied from that table; D and trimming were computed from the DNA. The sample records some 200,000 clones, approximately 84% being singletons. This sequence was found in a woman in her forties or fifties with active or convalescent COVID-19. The sample comprised peripheral blood. The V gene is TRBV2, the J gene TRBJ1-4, with 11 nucleotides matching TRBD1. CDR3 nucleotide sequence: TGTGCCAGCAGTGCTAGCGGGACAGGGGGTAATGAAAAACTGTTTTTT. It yields the protein CASSASGTGGNEKLFF.